The clone carrying this TCR beta chain turned up a few times. The sample is drawn from a study of cytomegalovirus exposure and HLA in healthy donors. Background on the study: There were 70 million to 95 million unique TCRs (from HLA-typed donors) in an early data release.

This CDR3 is 12 amino acids long. The V end was cut by 3 bases, the J end by 4 bases, with 7 bases between. Germline V gene sequence: CDR1 SEHNR, CDR2 FQNEAQ (reference sequence). In the PCR, 60 Vbeta and 13 Jbeta primers were used. Assay: immunoSEQ multiplex PCR; the TCRdb copy retains only in-frame clones and omits some. This sample has over 150,000 clones, with 71% found just once. The chain has TRBV7-9 and TRBJ2-7; possible D gene TRBD1, 6 bases. Sequencing used PBMCs. The receptor comes from a woman younger than 45 in good health and CMV-seronegative. CDR3 region: CASSFDRYEQYF. CDR3 sequence (DNA): TGTGCCAGCAGCTTCGACAGGTACGAGCAGTACTTC.